Sequencing of this T cell receptor (beta chain) was carried out in a study of OX40 agonist ivuxolimab in advanced cancers. The CDR3 loop spans 12 amino acids. Germline CDR1 MDHEN, CDR2 SYDVKM. Germline trimming cut 6 bases from V and 7 bases from J; bases unmatched to any gene: 5. Using immunoSEQ multiplex PCR, the repertoire was profiled, and TCRdb retains in-frame clones only, with some absent. The profile shows 85,000 to 100,000 clones, 85% to 90% of them singletons. This chain links TRBV28 with TRBJ1-2; 7 nucleotides align to TRBD1. This clonotype was sampled from an adult with an advanced solid tumor such as melanoma, head and neck, liver or kidney cancer. The sample here was CD4+ or CD8+ T cells sorted from blood, taken in a trial of the OX40 agonist ivuxolimab. CDR3 in DNA: TGTGCCAGCAGGGAAACAGGGGTTGGCTACACCTTC. It yields the protein CASRETGVGYTF.